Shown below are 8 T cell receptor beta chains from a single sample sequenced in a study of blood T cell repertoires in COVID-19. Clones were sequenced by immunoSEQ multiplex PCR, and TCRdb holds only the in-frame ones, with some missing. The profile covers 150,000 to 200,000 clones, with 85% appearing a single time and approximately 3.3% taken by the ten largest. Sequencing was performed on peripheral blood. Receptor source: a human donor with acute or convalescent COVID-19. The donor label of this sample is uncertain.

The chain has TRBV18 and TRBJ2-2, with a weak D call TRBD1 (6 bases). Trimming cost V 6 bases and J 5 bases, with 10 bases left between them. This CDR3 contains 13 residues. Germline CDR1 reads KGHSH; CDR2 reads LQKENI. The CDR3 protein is CASSRDRTGELFF. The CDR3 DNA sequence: TGTGCCAGCTCGCGCGACAGGACCGGGGAGCTGTTTTTT.

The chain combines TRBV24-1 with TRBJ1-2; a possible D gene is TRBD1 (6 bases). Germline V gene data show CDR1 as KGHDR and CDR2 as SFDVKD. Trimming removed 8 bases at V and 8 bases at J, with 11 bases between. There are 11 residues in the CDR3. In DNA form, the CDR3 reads TGTGCCACCAAGACAGGCGGCGGCTACACCTTC. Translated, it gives CATKTGGGYTF.

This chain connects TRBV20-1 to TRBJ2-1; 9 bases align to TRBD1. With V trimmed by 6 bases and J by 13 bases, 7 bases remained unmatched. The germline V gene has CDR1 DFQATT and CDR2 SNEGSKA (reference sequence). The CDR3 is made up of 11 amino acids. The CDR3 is CSADRGVPQFF. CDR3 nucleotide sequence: TGCAGTGCCGACAGGGGGGTCCCTCAGTTCTTC.

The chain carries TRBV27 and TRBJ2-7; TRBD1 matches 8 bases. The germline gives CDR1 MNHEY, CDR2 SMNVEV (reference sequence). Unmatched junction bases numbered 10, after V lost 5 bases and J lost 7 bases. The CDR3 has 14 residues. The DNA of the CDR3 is TGTGCCAGCAGTACTCCGACAGGGGTGGGGGAGCAGTACTTC. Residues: CASSTPTGVGEQYF.

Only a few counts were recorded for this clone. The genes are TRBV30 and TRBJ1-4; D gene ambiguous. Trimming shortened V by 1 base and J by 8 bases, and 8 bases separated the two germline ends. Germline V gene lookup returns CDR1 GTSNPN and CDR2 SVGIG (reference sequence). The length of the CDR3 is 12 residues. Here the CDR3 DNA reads TGTGCCTGGAGTGCCGGGTTGGAAAAACTGTTTTTT. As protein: CAWSAGLEKLFF.

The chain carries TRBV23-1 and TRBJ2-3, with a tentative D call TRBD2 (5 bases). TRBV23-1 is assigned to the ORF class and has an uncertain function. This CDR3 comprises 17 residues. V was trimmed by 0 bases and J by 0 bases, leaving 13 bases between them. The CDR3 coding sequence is TGCGCCAGCAGTCAATCGGTTACCGGGGAGAGCACAGATACGCAGTATTTT. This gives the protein CASSQSVTGESTDTQYF.

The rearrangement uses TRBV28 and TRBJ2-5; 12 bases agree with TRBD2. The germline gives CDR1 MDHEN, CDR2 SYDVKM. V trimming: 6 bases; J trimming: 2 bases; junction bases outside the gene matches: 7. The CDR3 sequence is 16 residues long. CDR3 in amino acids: CASRGTSGGIQETQYF. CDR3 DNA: TGTGCCAGCAGGGGCACTAGCGGGGGGATTCAAGAGACCCAGTACTTC.

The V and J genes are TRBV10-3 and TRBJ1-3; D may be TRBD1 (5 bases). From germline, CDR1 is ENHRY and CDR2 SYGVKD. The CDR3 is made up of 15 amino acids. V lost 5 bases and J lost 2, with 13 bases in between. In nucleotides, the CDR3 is TGTGCCATCAGTCAAACAGGCTCCCCTGGAAACACCATATATTTT. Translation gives CAISQTGSPGNTIYF.